These 21 T cell receptor beta chains share one sample of origin, sequenced in a study of blood T cell repertoires in COVID-19 (dated by TCRdb to 2019 to 2021). Library prep was done by the immunoSEQ multiplex PCR assay. Entries here come from immuneACCESS through TCRdb and include only in-frame sequences with V and J called. Some clones fail to appear in such tables; in the studies checked, an unresolved V gene covers under half of the shortfall, and the cause of the remainder is unknown. The sample contains 170,000 or so clones, approximately 88% of them found a single time. 2.9% of the sample rests with the top ten. Specimen: peripheral blood. The receptors originated from an older woman with acute or convalescent COVID-19.

J is TRBJ1-4 and V is TRBV30, with TRBD1 matching over 7 bases. There are 16 residues in the CDR3. The J segment lost 2 bases and the V segment lost 3 bases, leaving 9 bases of the junction unmatched. Germline lookup yields CDR1 GTSNPN and CDR2 SVGIG (reference sequence). This chain's CDR3 is CAWRNNPGQTNEKLFF. CDR3 DNA sequence: TGTGCCTGGAGGAACAACCCGGGACAGACTAATGAAAAACTGTTTTTT.

This sequence joins TRBV28 and TRBJ2-1; D remains unclear. Germline loops: CDR1 MDHEN, CDR2 SYDVKM. This CDR3 region has 11 residues. V was clipped by 2 bases and J by 8 bases, with 4 bases between them. CDR3 coding DNA: TGTGCCAGCAGTTTAATAGATGAGCAGTTCTTC. This sequence encodes CASSLIDEQFF.

This clone was observed a handful of times. The V call is TRBV3-1 (or the pseudogene TRBV3-2), the J call TRBJ1-1, with D possibly being TRBD1 (5 bases). The CDR3 runs 17 residues. Germline V gene data show CDR1 as LGHDT and CDR2 as YNNKEL (reference sequence). V was trimmed by 0 bases and J by 2 bases, leaving 16 bases between them. CDR3 DNA: TGTGCCAGCAGCCAAGATCCAGGGTCCCCAGGAAACACTGAAGCTTTCTTT. Its protein product is CASSQDPGSPGNTEAFF.

The chain carries TRBV19 and TRBJ1-5, with 7 bases matching TRBD1. V lost 8 bases, J lost 0 bases, and 1 base stayed unmatched. CDR1 is LNHDA and CDR2 is SQIVND in the germline V gene (reference sequence). The CDR3 is 13 amino acids. CDR3 residues: CASQGVSNQPQHF. CDR3 DNA: TGTGCCAGTCAGGGGGTTAGCAATCAGCCCCAGCATTTT. Together with reference TRBV19 and TRBJ1-5, the CDR3 gives the full variable domain: DGGITQSPKYLFRKEGQNVTLSCEQNLNHDAMYWYRQDPGQGLRLIYYSQIVNDFQKGDIAEGYSVSREKKESFPLTVTSAQKNPTAFYLCASQGVSNQPQHFGDGTRLSIL.

This clone was picked up a small number of times. The V gene is TRBV27, the J gene TRBJ1-1; D may be TRBD1 (5 bases). Germline-derived CDR1 and CDR2 are MNHEY and SMNVEV (reference sequence). The CDR3 runs 14 residues. V lost 4 bases and J lost 5, with 14 bases in between. The CDR3 reads CASSWLPRGTEAFF. The DNA for the CDR3 is TGTGCCAGCAGTTGGCTGCCGCGGGGGACTGAAGCTTTCTTT.

This clone was counted only a few times. The V call is TRBV11-2, the J call TRBJ1-5; maybe TRBD1 (5 bases). This CDR3 is built from 18 residues. Trimming took off 1 base at V and 0 bases at J, with 16 bases between the two ends. Germline CDR1 and CDR2: SGHAT and FQNNGV. The CDR3 nucleotides read TGTGCCAGCAGCTTAGGCGCGGGGCAGCCCAATAGCAATCAGCCCCAGCATTTT. Amino acid sequence: CASSLGAGQPNSNQPQHF.

This clone was counted once. This chain links TRBV7-2 with TRBJ2-7; a weak D match, TRBD2 (5 bases). The CDR3 length is 14 residues. V lost 6 bases and J lost 0, with 12 bases in between. CDR1 and CDR2 from the germline V gene are SGHTA and FQGNSA. Here the CDR3 DNA reads TGTGCCAGCAGTCAGTGGGAGACCTCCTACGAGCAGTACTTC. This encodes CASSQWETSYEQYF. Based on the CDR3 plus reference TRBV7-2 and TRBJ2-7, the full variable domain is GAGVSQSPSNKVTEKGKDVELRCDPISGHTALYWYRQSLGQGLEFLIYFQGNSAPDKSGLPSDRFSAERTGGSVSTLTIQRTQQEDSAVYLCASSQWETSYEQYFGPGTRLTVT.

The chain links TRBV7-2 to TRBJ2-3; 8 bases are a match to TRBD1. J gave up 2 bases and V 1 base, and 5 bases lay outside the gene matches. Looked up from germline, CDR1 is SGHTA and CDR2 is FQGNSA. The CDR3 runs 16 residues. CDR3 bases: TGTGCCAGCAGCTTAGGCGGGACAGGATTCACAGATACGCAGTATTTT. As protein: CASSLGGTGFTDTQYF.

The CDR3 bases are TGCGCCAGCAGCCAATTTACTAGCGGGGGTATCACAGATACGCAGTATTTT. Amino acid sequence: CASSQFTSGGITDTQYF. J is TRBJ2-3 and V is TRBV4-3; 11 positions match TRBD2. Per the germline V gene, CDR1 is LGHNA and CDR2 is YSLEER. CDR3 length: 17 residues. J was trimmed by 2 bases and V by 2 bases; bases with no gene match: 6.

The chain links TRBV6-1 to TRBJ2-5; 8 bases are shared with TRBD2. The CDR3 totals 14 residues. Germline CDR1 and CDR2: MNHNS and SASEGT. The V and J ends lost 3 bases and 7 bases, in that order; junction bases with no gene match: 7. CDR3 loop: CASSDRGGPGTQYF. CDR3 sequence (DNA): TGTGCCAGCAGTGACCGGGGGGGCCCCGGGACCCAGTACTTC.

The J gene is TRBJ2-2, the V gene TRBV5-1, with a tentative D call TRBD1 (6 bases). There are 15 residues in the CDR3. CDR1 and CDR2 from the germline V gene are SGHRS and YFSETQ. Trimming cost V 1 base and J 3 bases, with 10 bases left between them. CDR3 residues: CASSLWDTYTGELFF. The DNA of the CDR3 is TGCGCCAGCAGCTTGTGGGACACATACACCGGGGAGCTGTTTTTT. Looking up the rest from reference TRBV5-1 and TRBJ2-2 gives the full variable domain: KAGVTQTPRYLIKTRGQQVTLSCSPISGHRSVSWYQQTPGQGLQFLFEYFSETQRNKGNFPGRFSGRQFSNSRSEMNVSTLELGDSALYLCASSLWDTYTGELFFGEGSRLTVL.

This clone came up once. The chain has TRBV19 and TRBJ2-1; D is ambiguous. From germline, CDR1 is LNHDA and CDR2 SQIVND (reference sequence). The CDR3 contains 16 residues. Deletions cut 4 bases from V and 4 bases from J, with 17 bases between. CDR3 coding DNA: TGTGCCAGTAGTACCCGGCAGGTCTTCCCTTACAATGAGCAGTTCTTC. Translation gives CASSTRQVFPYNEQFF.

The chain combines TRBV5-6 with TRBJ1-1, with D possibly matching TRBD1 (5 bases). Germline assignment: CDR1 SGHDT and CDR2 YYEEEE. The CDR3 contains 16 residues. V was shortened by 1 base and J by 1 base, with 14 bases between the two germline ends. The CDR3 sequence is CASSLNTGGWNTEAFF. CDR3 in DNA: TGTGCCAGCAGCTTGAATACGGGGGGGTGGAACACTGAAGCTTTCTTT. The full variable domain, in which reference TRBV5-6 and TRBJ1-1 provide the parts outside the CDR3, is DAGVTQSPTHLIKTRGQQVTLRCSPKSGHDTVSWYQQALGQGPQFIFQYYEEEERQRGNFPDRFSGHQFPNYSSELNVNALLLGDSALYLCASSLNTGGWNTEAFFGQGTRLTVV.

A remark on this clone: One junction end does not reproduce the germline sequence, and a read error may be involved. The rearrangement joins TRBV9 to TRBJ2-2, with D possibly matching TRBD2 (6 bases). Germline V gene data show CDR1 as SGDLS and CDR2 as YYNGEE. CDR3 length equals 13 residues. CDR3 bases: TGTGCCAGCAGCTCTCCAGGGACCGGGGGGCTGTTTTTT. Residues: CASSSPGTGGLFF.

The genes are TRBV4-3 and TRBJ2-7; 10 bases line up with TRBD2. The V segment lost 4 bases and the J segment 4 bases; nucleotides outside the gene matches: 13. CDR3 length: 17 amino acids. CDR1 and CDR2 (germline): LGHNA, YSLEER. The CDR3 DNA reads as TGCGCCAGCAGCCCGGGTGTGCTAGCGGGGGAAATGTACGAGCAGTACTTC. It translates to CASSPGVLAGEMYEQYF.

The chain has TRBV20-1 and TRBJ1-2; possibly TRBD1 for D (5 bases). Germline V gene lookup returns CDR1 DFQATT and CDR2 SNEGSKA (reference sequence). This CDR3 contains 11 residues. Trimming pared 3 bases from V and 8 bases from J, leaving 10 bases between. Here the CDR3 reads CSARGLKGYTF. The DNA of the CDR3 is TGCAGTGCTAGGGGGCTTAAGGGCTACACCTTC.

The rearrangement uses TRBV6-5 and TRBJ2-3; 9 bases align to TRBD1. The germline V gene has CDR1 MNHEY and CDR2 SVGAGI. V was clipped by 3 bases and J by 6 bases; unmatched bases: 4. The CDR3 runs to 14 residues. The CDR3 protein is CASSYRQGGDTQYF. Written as DNA, the CDR3 is TGTGCCAGCAGTTATCGACAGGGGGGCGATACGCAGTATTTT.

In this sample, this clone turned up once. The rearrangement joins TRBV5-8 to TRBJ2-1; tentatively, D is TRBD2 (7 bases). This CDR3 has 16 residues. V lost 0 bases, J lost 4 bases, and 14 bases lay in between. Per germline, CDR1 SGHTS and CDR2 YDEGEE. CDR3 protein: CASSLARGASYNEQFF. CDR3 sequence (DNA): TGTGCCAGCAGCTTGGCCCGGGGGGCTTCATACAATGAGCAGTTCTTC. The full variable domain, its missing parts supplied by reference TRBV5-8 and TRBJ2-1, is EAGVTQSPTHLIKTRGQQATLRCSPISGHTSVYWYQQALGLGLQFLLWYDEGEERNRGNFPPRFSGRQFPNYSSELNVNALELEDSALYLCASSLARGASYNEQFFGPGTRLTVL.

J is TRBJ2-1 and V is TRBV6-2 or TRBV6-3, with 10 bases identical to TRBD2. The CDR3 contains 18 residues. V lost 5 bases and J lost 5; bases outside the gene matches: 15. Germline V lookup: CDR1 MNHEY, CDR2 SVGEGT. In nucleotides, the CDR3 is TGTGCCAGCAGTCTGTTTAGCGGGGGGTCGCGGAGTAACAATGAGCAGTTCTTC. This translates into CASSLFSGGSRSNNEQFF.

The gene calls are TRBV7-9 and TRBJ2-7; 9 bases line up with TRBD1. CDR3 size: 14 residues. Germline CDR1 SEHNR, CDR2 FQNEAQ (reference sequence). Germline trimming cut 3 bases from V and 2 bases from J; bases unmatched to any gene: 2. In nucleotides, the CDR3 is TGTGCCAGCAGCTTCGGACAGGGGCCCTACGAGCAGTACTTC. Protein sequence: CASSFGQGPYEQYF.

This clone was detected only a few times. This chain joins TRBV27 and TRBJ1-4, with 8 bases lining up with TRBD1. Germline V lookup: CDR1 MNHEY, CDR2 SMNVEV (reference sequence). The CDR3 is 14 residues long. Losses at the gene ends were 4 bases for V and 7 bases for J; bases not matched to a gene: 5. CDR3 loop: CASSSGTGPEKLFF. The CDR3 nucleotides are TGTGCCAGCAGTTCCGGGACAGGTCCTGAAAAACTGTTTTTT.